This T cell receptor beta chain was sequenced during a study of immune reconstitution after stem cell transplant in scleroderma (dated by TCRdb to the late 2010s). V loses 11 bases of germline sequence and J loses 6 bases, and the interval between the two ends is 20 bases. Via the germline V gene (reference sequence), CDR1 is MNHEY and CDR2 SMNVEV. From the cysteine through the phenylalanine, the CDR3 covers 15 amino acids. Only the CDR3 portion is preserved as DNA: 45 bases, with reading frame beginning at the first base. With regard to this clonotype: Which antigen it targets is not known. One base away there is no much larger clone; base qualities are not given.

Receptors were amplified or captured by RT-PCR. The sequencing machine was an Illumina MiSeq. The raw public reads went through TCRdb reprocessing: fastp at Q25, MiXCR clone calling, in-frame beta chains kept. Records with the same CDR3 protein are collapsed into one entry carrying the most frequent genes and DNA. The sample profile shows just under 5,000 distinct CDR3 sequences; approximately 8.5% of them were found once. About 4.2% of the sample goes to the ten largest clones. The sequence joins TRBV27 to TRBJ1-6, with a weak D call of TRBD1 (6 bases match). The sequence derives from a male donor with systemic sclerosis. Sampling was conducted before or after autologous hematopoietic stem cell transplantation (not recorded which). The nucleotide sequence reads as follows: TGTGCCGGCGGATTGGACAGCCCGTTTAATTCACCCCTCCACTTT. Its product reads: CAGGLDSPFNSPLHF.